What follows are 16 T cell receptor beta chains derived from one specimen sequenced in a study of blood T cell repertoires in COVID-19. The method was immunoSEQ multiplex PCR; TCRdb's version includes in-frame clones alone and lacks a portion of them. The table records some 180,000 clones, just over 90% of them present only once. The sequencing sample was made of peripheral blood. These receptor sequences come from a man aged 18 to 30 with COVID-19, enrolled during active disease.

The table lists this clone with a count of one. The genes are TRBV7-2 and TRBJ1-1; D gene unclear. V shed 5 bases and J shed 3 bases, with 13 bases lying between them. The CDR3 has 14 amino acids. Germline V gene lookup returns CDR1 SGHTA and CDR2 FQGNSA. This CDR3 reads CASSPPSGYTEAFF. The CDR3, as DNA: TGTGCCAGCAGCCCACCCTCGGGGTACACTGAAGCTTTCTTT. The variable domain in full, with the rest retrieved from reference TRBV7-2 and TRBJ1-1, is GAGVSQSPSNKVTEKGKDVELRCDPISGHTALYWYRQSLGQGLEFLIYFQGNSAPDKSGLPSDRFSAERTGGSVSTLTIQRTQQEDSAVYLCASSPPSGYTEAFFGQGTRLTVV.

This sequence joins TRBV30 and TRBJ2-3, with D hard to call. CDR1 and CDR2 (germline): GTSNPN, SVGIG (reference sequence). V shed 4 bases and J shed 5 bases, with 7 bases lying between them. The CDR3 has 11 residues. CDR3 coding DNA: TGTGCCTGGAACGGGTTAGATACGCAGTATTTT. Amino acid sequence: CAWNGLDTQYF.

This clone has only one observation. This chain links TRBV5-1 with TRBJ2-7, with TRBD2 matching over 7 bases. The V gene's germline CDR1 is SGHRS and CDR2 YFSETQ. The V gene end was trimmed by 0 bases and the J gene end by 6 bases; junction bases not matched to a gene: 3. CDR3 length: 13 amino acids. The CDR3 here is CASSLGQRGEQYF. The DNA of the CDR3 is TGCGCCAGCAGCTTGGGACAGCGGGGCGAGCAGTACTTC.

V usage is TRBV4-3 and J usage is TRBJ2-7; maybe TRBD1 (6 bases). Trimming cost V 1 base and J 0 bases, with 13 bases left between them. The germline V gene has CDR1 LGHNA and CDR2 YSLEER. CDR3 length equals 16 residues. The CDR3 region has the DNA TGCGCCAGCAGCCAAGCGCAGGGGAGTCCCTCCTACGAGCAGTACTTC. It yields the protein CASSQAQGSPSYEQYF.

The rearrangement links TRBV10-3 to TRBJ2-1; 14 bases match TRBD2. V was clipped by 5 bases and J by 7 bases; unmatched bases: 4. Germline CDR1 reads ENHRY; CDR2 reads SYGVKD. The CDR3 is 15 residues long. CDR3 DNA: TGTGCCATCAGTTTCGGGACTAGCGGGAGAAATGAGCAGTTCTTC. Translation gives CAISFGTSGRNEQFF.

The rearrangement links TRBV19 to TRBJ1-1; the D is unclear. Trimming removed 3 bases at V and 1 base at J, with 12 bases between. Germline assignment: CDR1 LNHDA and CDR2 SQIVND (reference sequence). CDR3 size: 15 residues. CDR3 coding DNA: TGTGCCAGTAGTATGTCGGTACTCTCGAACACTGAAGCTTTCTTT. This sequence encodes CASSMSVLSNTEAFF.

Regarding this clone: One end of the junction does not line up with germline, which may come from a read error. The chain employs TRBV6-6 and TRBJ1-4; unclear D gene. The CDR3 has 14 amino acids. CDR1 is MNHNY, CDR2 SVGAGI, per germline (reference sequence). The DNA of the CDR3 is TGTGCCAGCAGTTACGGGCGAGTGGGAGAAAAACTGCTTTTT. This encodes CASSYGRVGEKLLF.

This clone was counted only a few times. This chain uses TRBV10-3 with TRBJ1-2, with D uncertain. CDR1 ENHRY and CDR2 SYGVKD come from the germline V gene. Trimming left V 1 base short and J 6 bases short, with 15 bases between. The CDR3 runs to 15 residues. CDR3 sequence (DNA): TGTGCCATCAGTGAGTTTACGGGGTTAGGTCATGGCTACACCTTC. Protein sequence: CAISEFTGLGHGYTF.

The V call is TRBV7-7, the J call TRBJ1-6; TRBD1 matches 8 bases. The CDR3 extends over 18 amino acids. Trimming took 5 bases from V and 8 from J; bases not matched to a gene: 17. The germline V gene encodes CDR1 SSHAT and CDR2 FNYEAQ (reference sequence). The DNA for the CDR3 is TGTGCCAGCAGCCCAAGACGGGACAGGAGAGCGACTTATTCACCCCTCCACTTT. This gives the protein CASSPRRDRRATYSPLHF.

This chain uses TRBV5-6 with TRBJ2-5, with 8 bases identical to TRBD2. There are 16 residues in the CDR3. Unmatched junction bases numbered 13, after V lost 4 bases and J lost 5 bases. Germline V gene sequence: CDR1 SGHDT, CDR2 YYEEEE. CDR3 protein: CASSPKVAGGSETQYF. The CDR3 DNA sequence: TGTGCCAGCAGCCCCAAGGTCGCGGGGGGTAGCGAGACCCAGTACTTC.

V usage is TRBV29-1 and J usage is TRBJ2-7; 7 bases line up with TRBD1. Trimming at V came to 4 bases and at J to 1 base, leaving 4 bases not matched to a gene. CDR1 is SQVTM and CDR2 is ANQGSEA in the germline V gene. The CDR3 spans 13 residues. DNA of the CDR3: TGCAGCGTTGGGTCAGGGGGTTCCTACGAGCAGTACTTC. Protein product: CSVGSGGSYEQYF.

A single count supports this clone. The rearrangement uses TRBV15 and TRBJ1-5, with 7 nucleotides matching TRBD1. The J segment lost 2 bases and the V segment lost 8 bases, leaving 6 bases of the junction unmatched. The germline CDR1 and CDR2 sequences are LNHNV and YYDKDF (reference sequence). The CDR3 extends over 14 amino acids. CDR3 sequence reads: CATAKGAGNQPQHF. The CDR3 coding sequence is TGTGCCACCGCCAAGGGGGCGGGCAATCAGCCCCAGCATTTT. The complete variable domain, with remaining parts taken from reference TRBV15 and TRBJ1-5, reads DAMVIQNPRYQVTQFGKPVTLSCSQTLNHNVMYWYQQKSSQAPKLLFHYYDKDFNNEADTPDNFQSRRPNTSFCFLDIRSPGLGDTAMYLCATAKGAGNQPQHFGDGTRLSIL.

This chain links TRBV7-2 with TRBJ2-1; 9 nucleotides line up with TRBD1. Germline CDR1 SGHTA, CDR2 FQGNSA. J lost 12 bases, V lost 4 bases, and 10 bases had no gene match. The CDR3 has 14 amino acids. Here the CDR3 reads CASSSTGGENRQFF. In nucleotides, the CDR3 is TGTGCCAGCAGCTCCACAGGGGGCGAGAATAGGCAGTTCTTC.

This chain joins TRBV2 and TRBJ2-1, with D possibly TRBD1 on 6 matching bases. Looked up from germline, CDR1 is SNHLY and CDR2 is FYNNEI. The CDR3 has 15 residues. The V end was cut by 6 bases, the J end by 0 bases, with 12 bases between. The CDR3 protein is CASRIRGSSYNEQFF. In DNA, the CDR3 is TGTGCCAGCAGGATCAGGGGAAGCTCCTACAATGAGCAGTTCTTC.

This sequence joins TRBV28 and TRBJ1-6; 9 bases fit TRBD1. Trimming cost V 3 bases and J 6 bases; bases outside gene matches: 3. Germline CDR1 MDHEN, CDR2 SYDVKM. This CDR3 contains 15 residues. The CDR3 coding sequence is TGTGCCAGCAGTTTGACACAGGGGGCTAATTCACCCCTCCACTTT. It translates to CASSLTQGANSPLHF.

This sequence joins TRBV9 and TRBJ2-3; D might be TRBD2 (6 bases). CDR3 length equals 12 residues. Between the trimmed V and J ends, which lost 2 bases and 7 bases, there was a span of 8 bases. CDR1 is SGDLS, CDR2 YYNGEE, per germline. CDR3: CASSVRGNTQYF. CDR3 DNA: TGTGCCAGCAGCGTCCGCGGGAATACGCAGTATTTT.